One and the same sample provided the 17 T cell receptor beta chains below, sequenced in a study of blood T cell repertoires in COVID-19. TCRdb's copy holds only in-frame clones and misses some; the assay was immunoSEQ multiplex PCR. The table lists about 170,000 clones, approximately 84% of them singletons. The specimen sequenced was peripheral blood. The source of these receptors is a man between 40 and 49 years old who had recovered from COVID-19.

J is TRBJ2-7 and V is TRBV7-9; a weak D match, TRBD1 (6 bases). Between the trimmed V and J ends, which lost 0 bases and 4 bases, there was a span of 10 bases. Germline CDR1 and CDR2: SEHNR and FQNEAQ (reference sequence). The CDR3 is 14 amino acids. CDR3 amino acids: CASSLANREYEQYF. CDR3 coding DNA: TGTGCCAGCAGCTTAGCGAACAGGGAGTACGAGCAGTACTTC.

V gene TRBV5-6 combines with J gene TRBJ1-1; D uncertain. The CDR3 extends over 14 amino acids. Germline V gene lookup returns CDR1 SGHDT and CDR2 YYEEEE. V gave up 0 bases and J gave up 1 base, with 7 bases separating them. CDR3 DNA sequence: TGTGCCAGCAGCTTGGGACACTCGAACACTGAAGCTTTCTTT. Protein: CASSLGHSNTEAFF.

The V call is TRBV28, the J call TRBJ2-1; TRBD2 aligns across 14 bases. The CDR3 spans 16 residues. Germline V gives CDR1 MDHEN, CDR2 SYDVKM. The V gene end was trimmed by 5 bases and the J gene end by 3 bases; junction bases not matched to a gene: 3. The CDR3 sequence is CASSGGLAGDYNEQFF. The DNA for the CDR3 is TGTGCCAGCAGTGGGGGACTAGCGGGAGACTACAATGAGCAGTTCTTC.

This chain links TRBV29-1 with TRBJ1-2, with a possible D match to TRBD1 (6 bases). The CDR3 is 10 residues long. Trimming took 6 bases from V and 8 from J, leaving 10 bases between them. In germline, CDR1 is SQVTM, CDR2 ANQGSEA. CDR3 coding DNA: TGCAGCGTAAGGGACACCGGCTACACCTTC. Its translation: CSVRDTGYTF.

The chain carries TRBV5-8 and TRBJ2-5; possibly TRBD2 for D (7 bases). Per germline, CDR1 SGHTS and CDR2 YDEGEE. This CDR3 contains 14 residues. V lost 8 bases and J 3 bases, leaving 17 bases between the germline ends. In DNA, the CDR3 is TGTGCCAGTGCCCTGGGGGGGGCGGAAGAGACCCAGTACTTC. It translates to CASALGGAEETQYF.

The chain employs TRBV19 and TRBJ1-5, with D possibly being TRBD1 (6 bases). CDR3 length: 15 amino acids. Per the germline V gene, CDR1 is LNHDA and CDR2 is SQIVND (reference sequence). V gave up 4 bases and J gave up 0 bases, with 10 bases separating them. CDR3 loop: CASSTRDISNQPQHF. The CDR3 nucleotides are TGTGCCAGTAGTACCCGGGACATTAGCAATCAGCCCCAGCATTTT.

This chain uses TRBV28 with TRBJ1-6, with a tentative D call TRBD1 (5 bases). Per the germline V gene, CDR1 is MDHEN and CDR2 is SYDVKM. This CDR3 is 15 amino acids long. The V end was cut by 3 bases, the J end by 8 bases, with 14 bases between. The CDR3 reads CASSFFGEGHSPLHF. The CDR3, as DNA: TGTGCCAGCAGTTTTTTCGGGGAGGGGCATTCACCCCTCCACTTT.

The rearrangement links TRBV6-5 to TRBJ2-7, with 7 bases fitting TRBD1. Unmatched junction bases numbered 3, after V lost 6 bases and J lost 4 bases. Germline-derived CDR1 and CDR2 are MNHEY and SVGAGI. This CDR3 contains 12 residues. The CDR3 reads CASSPGQYEQYF. The CDR3 bases are TGTGCCAGCAGCCCGGGACAGTACGAGCAGTACTTC.

V is TRBV13 and J is TRBJ2-3; 11 bases match TRBD1. Germline V gives CDR1 PRHDT, CDR2 FYEKMQ (reference sequence). V lost 3 bases and J lost 3; bases outside the gene matches: 5. The CDR3 contains 16 residues. CDR3 sequence: CASSFAGTGGTDTQYF. The DNA of the CDR3 is TGTGCCAGCAGCTTTGCCGGGACAGGGGGTACAGATACGCAGTATTTT.

This sequence joins TRBV30 and TRBJ2-1, with 10 bases identical to TRBD2. The germline V gene has CDR1 GTSNPN and CDR2 SVGIG (reference sequence). CDR3 length: 18 residues. The V segment lost 5 bases and the J segment 0 bases; nucleotides outside the gene matches: 13. The CDR3 spells CAWLAGVFERGSYNEQFF. CDR3 DNA: TGTGCCTGGCTAGCGGGAGTGTTCGAGCGCGGCTCCTACAATGAGCAGTTCTTC.

The chain employs TRBV5-4 and TRBJ2-7, with D maybe TRBD2 (5 bases). This CDR3 is built from 13 residues. V shed 0 bases and J shed 3 bases, with 7 bases lying between them. Germline-derived CDR1 and CDR2 are SGHNT and YYREEE (reference sequence). In nucleotides, the CDR3 is TGTGCCAGCAGCTTGGGCGGGCGCTACGAGCAGTACTTC. Protein: CASSLGGRYEQYF.

The chain combines TRBV10-3 with TRBJ2-2, with 12 bases fitting TRBD1. V lost 10 bases to trimming and J lost 5 bases; unmatched junction nucleotides: 5. Germline V gene sequence: CDR1 ENHRY, CDR2 SYGVKD. This CDR3 is 14 amino acids long. The CDR3 here is CANGDRGLTGELFF. The CDR3 DNA follows: TGTGCCAACGGGGACAGGGGGCTTACCGGGGAGCTGTTTTTT.

This clone was recorded once. V usage is TRBV28 and J usage is TRBJ1-1, with D unclear. V was shortened by 7 bases and J by 0 bases, with 18 bases between the two germline ends. CDR1 is MDHEN, CDR2 SYDVKM, per germline. This CDR3 region has 16 residues. In DNA form, the CDR3 reads TGTGCCAGCACCTTAAGAGGGCAGAATTTGAACACTGAAGCTTTCTTT. This encodes CASTLRGQNLNTEAFF.

This chain uses TRBV30 with TRBJ2-7; unclear D gene. The CDR3 totals 11 residues. The germline V gene has CDR1 GTSNPN and CDR2 SVGIG (reference sequence). Trimming stripped 2 bases from V and 4 bases from J, with 6 bases between. This chain's CDR3 is CAWSSIYEQYF. CDR3 DNA sequence: TGTGCCTGGAGTTCCATTTACGAGCAGTACTTC.

The gene calls are TRBV7-9 and TRBJ2-7; D unresolved. V dropped 5 bases and J dropped 0 bases, with 20 bases sitting between them. The germline V gene encodes CDR1 SEHNR and CDR2 FQNEAQ (reference sequence). The length of the CDR3 is 17 residues. CDR3 loop: CASSPNSAQASSYEQYF. The CDR3 coding sequence is TGTGCCAGCAGCCCAAATTCAGCCCAAGCTAGCTCCTACGAGCAGTACTTC.

The CDR3 sequence is CASSEQGSTDTQYF. The DNA for the CDR3 is TGTGCCAGCAGTGAACAGGGGAGCACAGATACGCAGTATTTT. V is TRBV6-4 and J is TRBJ2-3; 7 nucleotides line up with TRBD1. The CDR3 extends over 14 amino acids. Germline values: CDR1 MRHNA, CDR2 SNTAGT. Losses at the gene ends were 3 bases for V and 0 bases for J; bases not matched to a gene: 0.

V and J are TRBV2 and TRBJ1-2, with a possible D match to TRBD1 (5 bases). The CDR3 consists of 14 residues. Germline V gene lookup returns CDR1 SNHLY and CDR2 FYNNEI. V was trimmed by 6 bases and J by 5 bases, leaving 16 bases between them. CDR3 nucleotide sequence: TGTGCCAGCAGCGCAGGGTCCGTCAGTTATGGCTACACCTTC. It is translated as CASSAGSVSYGYTF. The variable domain in full, completed from reference TRBV2 and TRBJ1-2, reads EPEVTQTPSHQVTQMGQEVILRCVPISNHLYFYWYRQILGQKVEFLVSFYNNEISEKSEIFDDQFSVERPDGSNFTLKIRSTKLEDSAMYFCASSAGSVSYGYTFGSGTRLTVV.